These T cell receptor beta chains were read from a single sample in a study of identical twins. TCRdb processed the 5' RACE reads anew with MiXCR; each CDR3 protein has one entry. In the table there are some 460,000 distinct CDR3 sequences, 13% to 15% of which are singletons. Separately, the same data were catalogued under a study of yellow fever vaccine responses in identical twins.

Source material: CD4+ T cells sorted from blood. The receptors come from a woman younger than 35 in good health. CDR3s include the opening cysteine and the closing phenylalanine or tryptophan. The D gene is left open where the match is weak. The size field is filled for only some rows; it gives once, few, many or a size class.

j_gene,d_gene,abundance,v_gene,CDR3aa,CDR3nt
TRBJ2-7,-,-,TRBV21-1,CASSLHPGTPTYEQYF,TGTGCCAGCAGCCTACACCCCGGCACTCCAACCTACGAGCAGTACTTC
TRBJ2-3,-,many,TRBV10-3,CAISEGRRRSDTQYF,TGTGCCATCAGTGAGGGTCGAAGGAGGTCAGATACGCAGTATTTT
TRBJ2-2,-,-,TRBV2,CASSEAITTGELFF,TGTGCCAGCAGTGAAGCAATTACCACCGGGGAGCTGTTTTTT
TRBJ2-1,-,-,TRBV20-1,CSTRAGGPEQFF,TGCAGTACTAGGGCCGGGGGGCCTGAGCAGTTCTTC
TRBJ2-1,TRBD1,few,TRBV10-3,CAISEDRGINNEQFF,TGTGCCATCAGTGAGGACAGGGGAATAAACAATGAGCAGTTCTTC
TRBJ1-2,-,-,TRBV24-1,CATSGQESNYGYTF,TGTGCCACCAGTGGACAGGAGTCTAACTATGGCTACACCTTC
TRBJ1-1,-,few,TRBV2,CASSVQGNTEAFF,TGTGCCAGCAGCGTACAGGGGAACACTGAAGCTTTCTTT
TRBJ2-7,-,-,TRBV10-3,CAISEPGLALTYEQYF,TGTGCCATCAGTGAACCTGGCCTAGCTCTTACCTACGAGCAGTACTTC
TRBJ2-7,-,-,TRBV10-3,CAISEPRSPEQYF,TGTGCCATCAGTGAGCCGAGAAGCCCAGAGCAGTACTTC
TRBJ1-5,-,few,TRBV12-3/TRBV12-4,CASSRGQSKGSNQPQHF,TGTGCCAGCAGCCGAGGACAGTCGAAAGGTAGCAATCAGCCCCAGCATTTT
TRBJ2-3,-,-,TRBV20-1,CSAHISGDSTDTQYF,TGCAGTGCACACATTTCCGGGGACAGCACAGATACGCAGTATTTT
TRBJ2-2,TRBD1,few,TRBV10-3,CAISAQGVRTGELFF,TGTGCCATCAGTGCACAGGGGGTAAGGACCGGGGAGCTGTTTTTT
TRBJ1-5,TRBD1,-,TRBV12-3/TRBV12-4,CASRQRGRGQPQHF,TGTGCCAGCAGGCAAAGGGGGCGCGGGCAGCCCCAGCATTTT
TRBJ2-3,-,-,TRBV20-1,CSARQISLTDTQYF,TGCAGTGCTAGACAGATATCTCTGACAGATACGCAGTATTTT
TRBJ1-1,TRBD1,-,TRBV12-3/TRBV12-4,CASTPPDRENTEAFF,TGTGCCAGCACCCCGCCCGACAGGGAGAACACTGAAGCTTTCTTT
TRBJ2-2,-,-,TRBV7-2,CAEGGGYTGELFF,TGTGCCGAGGGGGGGGGGTACACCGGGGAGCTGTTTTTT
TRBJ2-3,-,-,TRBV20-1,CSARGLGTDTQYF,TGCAGTGCTCGAGGACTGGGCACAGATACGCAGTATTTT
TRBJ2-7,-,few,TRBV20-1,CSARRTGGRDEQYF,TGCAGTGCTAGAAGGACGGGGGGCAGGGACGAGCAGTACTTC
TRBJ2-1,-,many,TRBV29-1,CSVVASATEQFF,TGCAGCGTTGTCGCCTCGGCCACTGAGCAGTTCTTC
TRBJ2-5,TRBD1,-,TRBV7-2,CASSSRDSLQTQYF,TGTGCCAGCAGCTCCCGGGACAGTTTACAGACCCAGTACTTC
TRBJ2-7,-,few,TRBV7-3,CASSPTPAGQPYEQYF,TGTGCCAGCAGCCCTACTCCGGCGGGACAACCCTACGAGCAGTACTTC
TRBJ2-3,-,few,TRBV24-1,CATSDSGTPAYF,TGTGCCACCAGTGACTCCGGGACCCCGGCGTATTTT
TRBJ1-2,-,few,TRBV2,CASRFGGYGYTF,TGTGCCAGCAGATTTGGGGGCTATGGCTACACCTTC
TRBJ2-7,TRBD1,-,TRBV27,CASSHKTSGTGGFEQYF,TGTGCCAGCAGTCACAAAACCTCCGGGACAGGGGGCTTCGAGCAGTACTTC
TRBJ2-1,TRBD2,-,TRBV7-8,CASSRSGGPVGEQFF,TGTGCCAGCAGCCGGAGCGGGGGGCCGGTGGGTGAGCAGTTCTTC
TRBJ1-2,-,-,TRBV12-3/TRBV12-4,CASTLSGTYGYTF,TGTGCCAGCACTCTCTCTGGGACCTATGGCTACACCTTC
TRBJ2-7,-,few,TRBV5-1,CASSPDLVYEQYF,TGCGCCAGCAGCCCTGACTTGGTCTACGAGCAGTACTTC
TRBJ2-2,-,few,TRBV6-2/TRBV6-3,CASSYSSIPKNTGELFF,TGTGCCAGCAGTTACTCGAGCATCCCTAAGAACACCGGGGAGCTGTTTTTT